The 28 T cell receptor beta chains given below trace back to one sample, sequenced in a study of OX40 agonist ivuxolimab in advanced cancers. The protocol was immunoSEQ multiplex PCR, while the TCRdb copy is restricted to in-frame clones and leaves out a portion. Among about 59,000 clones listed, around 87% were seen once. The starting material was CD4+ or CD8+ T cells sorted from blood, obtained in a trial of the OX40 agonist ivuxolimab. These receptors were obtained from an adult with an advanced solid tumor such as melanoma, head and neck, liver or kidney cancer.

This clone was seen once. The rearrangement uses TRBV14 and TRBJ1-6; no clear D. The CDR3 contains 14 residues. V shed 3 bases and J shed 9 bases, with 12 bases lying between them. Germline V gene data show CDR1 as SGHDN and CDR2 as FVKESK. CDR3: CASSHPGPGSPLHF. The CDR3 nucleotides read TGTGCCAGCAGCCATCCGGGTCCGGGTTCACCCCTCCACTTT.

Worth noting for this clone: Relative to the germline gene, one junction end is altered; a read error may explain this. This rearrangement joins TRBV19 to TRBJ2-5, with 11 bases fitting TRBD2. The CDR3 extends over 13 amino acids. From germline, CDR1 is LNHDA and CDR2 SQIVND (reference sequence). CDR3 nucleotide sequence: TGTGCCAGTAGTCTACCGGGACTAGCGGTATCCCACTTC. Its translation is CASSLPGLAVSHF.

This chain uses TRBV28 with TRBJ2-1; 8 nucleotides align to TRBD2. CDR1 and CDR2 from the germline V gene are MDHEN and SYDVKM. J lost 4 bases, V lost 5 bases, and 13 bases had no gene match. CDR3 length: 17 residues. CDR3 nucleotide sequence: TGTGCCAGCAGTACCACTTCTGCGGGAGGTACTTACAATGAGCAGTTCTTC. This encodes CASSTTSAGGTYNEQFF.

In DNA form, the CDR3 reads TGTGCCAGCTCTCCGGGGCGCCTGAACACTGAAGCTTTCTTT. Protein: CASSPGRLNTEAFF. The rearrangement links TRBV18 to TRBJ1-1; D might be TRBD1 (5 bases). V was shortened by 6 bases and J by 0 bases, with 11 bases between the two germline ends. The CDR3 extends over 14 amino acids. CDR1 and CDR2 from the germline V gene are KGHSH and LQKENI.

This clone occurred once. The CDR3 DNA is TGTGCCAGCAGCCCGGTTATAGGGACCGGCGAGCAGTACTTC. Its protein product is CASSPVIGTGEQYF. The V gene is TRBV14, the J gene TRBJ2-7; D assignment may be TRBD1 or TRBD2 (5 bases each). Germline CDR1 reads SGHDN; CDR2 reads FVKESK. The CDR3 length is 14 residues. Trimming removed 4 bases at V and 6 bases at J, with 16 bases between.

The chain carries TRBV15 and TRBJ1-4; D is unresolved. CDR3 length: 15 residues. V gave up 0 bases and J gave up 4 bases, with 9 bases separating them. Germline CDR1 reads LNHNV; CDR2 reads YYDKDF (reference sequence). The CDR3 coding sequence is TGTGCCACCAGCAGAGACGGCGGTGGTAATGAAAAACTGTTTTTT. Its translation: CATSRDGGGNEKLFF.

The chain joins TRBV7-7 to TRBJ2-7; TRBD1 matches 8 bases. CDR1 is SSHAT and CDR2 is FNYEAQ in the germline V gene (reference sequence). V lost 5 bases and J lost 1; bases outside the gene matches: 4. This CDR3 comprises 14 residues. CDR3 loop: CASSTDRGSYEQYF. The CDR3 DNA is TGTGCCAGCAGCACAGACAGGGGATCCTACGAGCAGTACTTC.

The chain joins TRBV28 to TRBJ2-7, with D tentatively TRBD2 (6 bases). Germline V CDR1 and CDR2: MDHEN, SYDVKM. The ends were cut back, 7 bases at V and 3 bases at J, with 22 bases in the middle. The length of the CDR3 is 16 residues. The CDR3 bases are TGTGCCAGCAACCACATTACCTGGGGGGAAAGCTACGAGCAGTACTTC. This translates into CASNHITWGESYEQYF.

The gene calls are TRBV27 and TRBJ2-7; unclear D gene. This CDR3 is 14 amino acids long. The V end lost 6 bases, the J end lost 1 base, and 13 bases lay between the germline ends. Germline assignment: CDR1 MNHEY and CDR2 SMNVEV (reference sequence). CDR3 sequence reads: CASRSRRISYEQYF. CDR3 nucleotide sequence: TGTGCCAGCAGATCCCGACGTATTTCCTACGAGCAGTACTTC.

The chain has TRBV11-1 and TRBJ2-3, with 13 bases fitting TRBD2. The CDR3 length is 17 residues. Trimming removed 5 bases from V and 2 bases from J; junction bases left unmatched: 7. CDR1 and CDR2 (germline): SGHAT, FQDESV (reference sequence). In DNA, the CDR3 is TGTGCCAGCAGCCCCGTACTAGCGGGGGGGCTCACAGATACGCAGTATTTT. Residues: CASSPVLAGGLTDTQYF. The complete variable domain, with remaining parts taken from reference TRBV11-1 and TRBJ2-3, reads EAEVAQSPRYKITEKSQAVAFWCDPISGHATLYWYRQILGQGPELLVQFQDESVVDDSQLPKDRFSAERLKGVDSTLKIQPAELGDSAMYLCASSPVLAGGLTDTQYFGPGTRLTVL.

The chain uses TRBV7-2 and TRBJ1-1, with D possibly being TRBD1 (5 bases). This CDR3 spans 16 amino acids. From germline, CDR1 is SGHTA and CDR2 FQGNSA. Trimming removed 4 bases from V and 0 bases from J, with 15 bases in between. The CDR3 DNA is TGTGCCAGCAGCTCGATCTACAGGAGATTGAACACTGAAGCTTTCTTT. Protein product: CASSSIYRRLNTEAFF.

The chain couples TRBV5-1 to TRBJ2-1; D gene unclear. CDR1 and CDR2 from the germline V gene are SGHRS and YFSETQ. CDR3 length equals 14 residues. The V and J ends lost 3 bases and 8 bases respectively, with 15 bases between them. CDR3 loop: CASSSGSSSDEQFF. CDR3 DNA sequence: TGCGCCAGCAGCTCGGGTTCCTCCTCCGATGAGCAGTTCTTC.

The count of this clone is one. The chain joins TRBV27 to TRBJ1-3; 7 bases match TRBD1. The germline gives CDR1 MNHEY, CDR2 SMNVEV (reference sequence). The CDR3 spans 16 residues. V gave up 4 bases and J gave up 2 bases; unmatched junction bases: 8. CDR3 sequence reads: CASSSLLQGTGNTIYF. In DNA form, the CDR3 reads TGTGCCAGCAGTTCGCTCTTACAGGGGACTGGAAACACCATATATTTT.

The rearrangement links TRBV5-4 to TRBJ2-1, with D maybe TRBD1 (6 bases). V lost 4 bases and J 5 bases, leaving 13 bases between the germline ends. The CDR3 runs 14 residues. CDR1 is SGHNT, CDR2 YYREEE, per germline (reference sequence). The CDR3 region has the DNA TGTGCCAGCAGCCTGGACAGTTGGGACAATGAGCAGTTCTTC. It codes for CASSLDSWDNEQFF.

The gene calls are TRBV28 and TRBJ2-1, with D uncertain. Germline lookup yields CDR1 MDHEN and CDR2 SYDVKM. V shed 2 bases and J shed 0 bases, with 8 bases lying between them. CDR3 size: 15 residues. DNA for the CDR3: TGTGCCAGCAGTTTAGCGGTCAGCTCCTACAATGAGCAGTTCTTC. Translation: CASSLAVSSYNEQFF.

This chain connects TRBV28 to TRBJ1-1; tentative D call: TRBD1 (6 bases). The ends were cut back, 2 bases at V and 1 base at J, with 14 bases in the middle. The CDR3 has 16 residues. Germline loops: CDR1 MDHEN, CDR2 SYDVKM. The CDR3 protein is CASSLGDTRENTEAFF. The CDR3 DNA reads as TGTGCCAGCAGTTTAGGGGACACCCGAGAGAACACTGAAGCTTTCTTT.

The chain couples TRBV28 to TRBJ2-1, with 11 bases matching TRBD2. J was trimmed by 4 bases and V by 4 bases; bases with no gene match: 6. The germline V gene encodes CDR1 MDHEN and CDR2 SYDVKM. This CDR3 has 16 amino acids. The CDR3 nucleotides are TGTGCCAGCAGTTCGCCTACTAGCGGGAGATACAATGAGCAGTTCTTC. Translating gives CASSSPTSGRYNEQFF.

The chain joins TRBV5-1 to TRBJ2-5, with no clear D. Trimming stripped 2 bases from V and 5 bases from J, with 10 bases between. There are 13 residues in the CDR3. CDR1 is SGHRS, CDR2 YFSETQ, per germline. This chain's CDR3 is CASSFGSSETQYF. The CDR3 nucleotides read TGCGCCAGCAGCTTTGGTAGCTCGGAGACCCAGTACTTC.

V usage is TRBV6-5 and J usage is TRBJ2-7, with a tentative D call TRBD1 (6 bases). V was trimmed by 4 bases and J by 5 bases, leaving 21 bases between them. CDR3 length equals 16 residues. Germline V gene data show CDR1 as MNHEY and CDR2 as SVGAGI. The CDR3 DNA sequence: TGTGCCAGCAGTTGGTTGCCCGGACAGAGTTTTCACGAGCAGTACTTC. This encodes CASSWLPGQSFHEQYF.

The J gene is TRBJ2-7, the V gene TRBV7-6; 8 bases fit TRBD2. This CDR3 contains 15 residues. CDR1 and CDR2 (germline): SGHVS, FNYEAQ. The trim removed 1 base at V and 4 bases at J, leaving 6 bases unmatched. CDR3 coding DNA: TGTGCCAGCAGCTTAGAAATCGGGGGGGGTTACGAGCAGTACTTC. Its translation: CASSLEIGGGYEQYF. The complete variable domain, with remaining parts taken from reference TRBV7-6 and TRBJ2-7, reads GAGVSQSPRYKVTKRGQDVALRCDPISGHVSLYWYRQALGQGPEFLTYFNYEAQQDKSGLPNDRFSAERPEGSISTLTIQRTEQRDSAMYRCASSLEIGGGYEQYFGPGTRLTVT.

The chain employs TRBV19 and TRBJ1-1; 9 bases are shared with TRBD1. Germline CDR1 LNHDA, CDR2 SQIVND (reference sequence). The CDR3 spans 16 residues. With V trimmed by 8 bases and J by 5 bases, 15 bases remained unmatched. The DNA for the CDR3 is TGTGCCAGTGCCCCCCTGTTGGGACAGGGAGCAACTGAAGCTTTCTTT. Encoded protein: CASAPLLGQGATEAFF.

The chain is built from TRBV5-1 and TRBJ2-1; D uncertain. The ends were cut back, 0 bases at V and 5 bases at J, with 6 bases in the middle. Germline V gene data show CDR1 as SGHRS and CDR2 as YFSETQ. CDR3 length: 13 residues. The CDR3 protein is CASSLGGDNEQFF. The CDR3 DNA sequence: TGCGCCAGCAGCTTGGGCGGAGACAATGAGCAGTTCTTC.

V usage is TRBV10-1 and J usage is TRBJ2-3; D gene uncertain. CDR1 and CDR2 from the germline V gene are WNHNN and SYGVQD (reference sequence). V was trimmed by 7 bases and J by 0 bases, leaving 11 bases between them. CDR3 length: 14 amino acids. DNA of the CDR3: TGCGCCAGCAAAGAGGCTCTAAGCACAGATACGCAGTATTTT. It codes for CASKEALSTDTQYF.

The chain links TRBV4-3 to TRBJ2-5; 13 nucleotides align to TRBD2. The CDR3 loop spans 16 amino acids. V trimming: 6 bases; J trimming: 2 bases; junction bases outside the gene matches: 6. Per germline, CDR1 LGHNA and CDR2 YSLEER. The CDR3 nucleotides read TGCGCCAGCAGTCTCGGACTAGCGGGAGATCAAGAGACCCAGTACTTC. It is translated as CASSLGLAGDQETQYF.

The V call is TRBV10-2, the J call TRBJ2-7; the match to TRBD1 covers 9 bases. Germline lookup yields CDR1 WSHSY and CDR2 SAAADI. The CDR3 sequence is 13 residues long. After removal of 5 bases from V and 5 bases from J, the junction contained 4 bases not matched to a gene. CDR3 sequence reads: CASSRTGVNEQYF. CDR3 nucleotides: TGCGCCAGCAGTAGGACAGGGGTAAACGAGCAGTACTTC.

This clone is a singleton in its sample. V is TRBV7-6 and J is TRBJ2-6; a possible D gene is TRBD1 (6 bases). This CDR3 spans 16 amino acids. V was shortened by 5 bases and J by 0 bases, with 11 bases between the two germline ends. Per germline, CDR1 SGHVS and CDR2 FNYEAQ. The chain's CDR3 is CASSVQGFSGANVLTF. As DNA, the CDR3 is TGTGCCAGCAGCGTACAGGGTTTCTCTGGGGCCAACGTCCTGACTTTC.

V is TRBV30 and J is TRBJ2-4; D is perhaps TRBD2 (5 bases). V lost 5 bases to trimming and J lost 4 bases, with 18 bases between them. The CDR3 contains 15 residues. Germline V gene lookup returns CDR1 GTSNPN and CDR2 SVGIG (reference sequence). The CDR3: CAWGNTGSSKNIQYF. The CDR3 nucleotides read TGTGCCTGGGGTAACACGGGGAGTTCGAAAAACATTCAGTACTTC.

This chain uses TRBV4-1 with TRBJ1-6; D unclear. The V and J ends lost 1 base and 7 bases respectively, with 11 bases between them. CDR3 length: 15 amino acids. The V gene's germline CDR1 is MGHRA and CDR2 YSYEKL. CDR3 DNA sequence: TGCGCCAGCAGCCAAGTCTTACGGACCAATTCACCCCTCCACTTT. This encodes CASSQVLRTNSPLHF.